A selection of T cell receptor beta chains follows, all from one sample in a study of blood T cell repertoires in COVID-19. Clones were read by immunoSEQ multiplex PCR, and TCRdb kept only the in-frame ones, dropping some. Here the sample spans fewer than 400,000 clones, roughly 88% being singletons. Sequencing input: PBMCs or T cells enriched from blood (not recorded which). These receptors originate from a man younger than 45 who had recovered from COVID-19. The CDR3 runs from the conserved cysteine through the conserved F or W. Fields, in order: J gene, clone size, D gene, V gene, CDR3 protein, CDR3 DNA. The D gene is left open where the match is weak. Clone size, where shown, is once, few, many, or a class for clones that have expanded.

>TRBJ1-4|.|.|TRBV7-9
CASSLTTDEKLFF
TGTGCCAGCAGCTTAACGACAGATGAAAAACTGTTTTTT
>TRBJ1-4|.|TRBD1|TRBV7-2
CASRSRGSNEKLFF
TGTGCCAGCAGGAGCAGGGGGTCAAATGAAAAACTGTTTTTT
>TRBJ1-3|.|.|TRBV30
CAWTFVSGNTIYF
TGTGCCTGGACATTTGTCTCTGGAAACACCATATATTTT
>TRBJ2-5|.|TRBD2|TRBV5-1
CASSLVVPSGQETQYF
TGCGCCAGCAGCCTGGTGGTGCCTAGCGGACAAGAGACCCAGTACTTC
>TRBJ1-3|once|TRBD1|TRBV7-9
CASSTRGLAGNTIYF
TGTGCCAGCAGCACCAGGGGGCTCGCTGGAAACACCATATATTTT
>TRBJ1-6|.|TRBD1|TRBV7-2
CASSLRQGNNSPLHF
TGTGCCAGCAGCCTCCGACAGGGAAATAATTCACCCCTCCACTTT
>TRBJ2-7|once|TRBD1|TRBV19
CASSYRDRGFYEQYF
TGTGCCAGTAGCTACCGGGACAGGGGCTTTTACGAGCAGTACTTC
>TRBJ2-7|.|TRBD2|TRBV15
CATRSGLAEKGSYEQYF
TGTGCCACCAGGTCGGGACTAGCTGAAAAGGGCTCCTACGAGCAGTACTTC
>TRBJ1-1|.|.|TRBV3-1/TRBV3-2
CASSQGYRAFF
TGTGCCAGCAGCCAAGGCTATCGGGCTTTCTTT
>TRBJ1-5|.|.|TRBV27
CASSLTGHSNQPQHF
TGTGCCAGCAGTTTAACAGGACATAGCAATCAGCCCCAGCATTTT
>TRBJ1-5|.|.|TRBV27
CASSLVLNNQPQHF
TGTGCCAGCAGTTTAGTCTTAAACAATCAGCCCCAGCATTTT
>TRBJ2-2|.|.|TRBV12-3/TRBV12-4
CASRLSGELFF
TGTGCCAGCAGACTGTCCGGGGAGCTGTTTTTT
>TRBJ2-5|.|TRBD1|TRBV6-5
CASRWGTAQETQYF
TGTGCCAGCAGATGGGGGACAGCTCAAGAGACCCAGTACTTC
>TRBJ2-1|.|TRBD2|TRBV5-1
CASLEAGGRWHEQFF
TGCGCCAGCCTGGAAGCGGGGGGAAGATGGCATGAGCAGTTCTTC
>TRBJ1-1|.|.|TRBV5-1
CASSSVIGGNTEAFF
TGCGCCAGCAGCTCCGTCATAGGGGGGAACACTGAAGCTTTCTTT
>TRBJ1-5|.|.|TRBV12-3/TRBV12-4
CASSVTGRIQHF
TGTGCCAGCAGTGTAACAGGGAGAATCCAGCATTTT
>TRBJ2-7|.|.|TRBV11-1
CASGYHSFSSYEQYF
TGTGCCAGCGGTTACCACAGCTTTTCCTCCTACGAGCAGTACTTC
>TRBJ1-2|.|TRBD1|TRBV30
CAWRYRGRNYGYTF
TGTGCCTGGAGGTACAGGGGGCGAAACTATGGCTACACCTTC
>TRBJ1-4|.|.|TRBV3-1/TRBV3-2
CASSTARGFNEKLFF
TGTGCCAGCAGCACGGCGAGAGGATTTAATGAAAAACTGTTTTTT
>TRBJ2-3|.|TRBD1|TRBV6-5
CASRATGPDTQYF
TGTGCCAGCAGAGCGACAGGGCCAGATACGCAGTATTTT
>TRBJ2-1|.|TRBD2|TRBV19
CASSMSGGPYNEQFF
TGTGCCAGTAGTATGAGCGGGGGGCCATACAATGAGCAGTTCTTC
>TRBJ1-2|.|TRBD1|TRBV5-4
CASSLVTGDYGYTF
TGTGCCAGCAGCTTGGTTACAGGGGACTATGGCTACACCTTC
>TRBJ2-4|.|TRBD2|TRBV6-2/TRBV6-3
CASSGAGESKNIQYF
TGTGCCAGCAGTGGGGCGGGGGAGAGCAAAAACATTCAGTACTTC
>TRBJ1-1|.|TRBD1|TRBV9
CASSRTGMNTEAFF
TGTGCCAGCAGCAGGACAGGAATGAACACTGAAGCTTTCTTT
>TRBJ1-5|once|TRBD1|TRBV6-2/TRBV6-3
CASSYSRFRTGALRGNQPQHF
TGTGCCAGCAGTTACTCGCGGTTTCGGACAGGGGCACTTAGGGGCAATCAGCCCCAGCATTTT
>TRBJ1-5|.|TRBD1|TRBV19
CASSIGRTGEQPQHF
TGTGCCAGTAGTATAGGCCGGACAGGGGAACAGCCCCAGCATTTT
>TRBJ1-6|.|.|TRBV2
CASSLTGTPLHF
TGTGCCAGCAGCCTGACAGGTACACCCCTCCACTTT
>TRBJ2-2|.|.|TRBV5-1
CASSLGSVNTGELFF
TGCGCCAGCAGCTTGGGGTCGGTGAACACCGGGGAGCTGTTTTTT